These 14 T cell receptor beta chains were all obtained from the same sample, sequenced in a study of shared clonotypes between healthy human individuals. The assay was immunoSEQ multiplex PCR, and TCRdb's table has in-frame clones only and misses some. The table includes roughly 1,000,000 clones, around 82% detected once. Sequenced material: memory CD4+ T cells from PBMCs. Subset denoted: CD45RA-negative fraction. These receptors all stem from a man between 18 and 35 years old in good health. Some clones in this sample may be carry-over from other donors' samples.

The chain employs TRBV2 and TRBJ2-3; 10 nucleotides agree with TRBD2. V lost 6 bases and J lost 4; bases outside the gene matches: 7. There are 15 residues in the CDR3. Germline V gene lookup returns CDR1 SNHLY and CDR2 FYNNEI. The CDR3 reads CASSRAGGIADTQYF. The DNA for the CDR3 is TGTGCCAGCAGCCGAGCGGGAGGGATTGCAGATACGCAGTATTTT.

The chain joins TRBV29-1 to TRBJ1-2, with D unresolved. Germline lookup yields CDR1 SQVTM and CDR2 ANQGSEA. The V end was cut by 1 base, the J end by 8 bases, with 8 bases between. The CDR3 has 11 residues. The CDR3 bases are TGCAGCGTTGAAGTTGATTTAGGCTACACCTTC. It specifies CSVEVDLGYTF.

V usage is TRBV5-1 and J usage is TRBJ1-2; D not resolved. Looked up from germline, CDR1 is SGHRS and CDR2 is YFSETQ. Trimming took off 0 bases at V and 3 bases at J, with 9 bases between the two ends. The length of the CDR3 is 14 residues. CDR3 in amino acids: CASSLDTRDYGYTF. DNA for the CDR3: TGCGCCAGCAGCTTGGATACGCGCGACTATGGCTACACCTTC.

The V gene is TRBV5-4, the J gene TRBJ2-3; the match to TRBD1 covers 7 bases. Germline V gene sequence: CDR1 SGHNT, CDR2 YYREEE (reference sequence). V was clipped by 4 bases and J by 5 bases; unmatched bases: 4. This CDR3 contains 13 residues. CDR3 nucleotide sequence: TGTGCCAGCAGCAGACAGGGTGGAGATACGCAGTATTTT. Protein product: CASSRQGGDTQYF.

V is TRBV29-1 and J is TRBJ2-5; D is unresolved. The CDR3 is 12 amino acids. Looked up from germline, CDR1 is SQVTM and CDR2 is ANQGSEA. V was cut by 5 bases and J by 0 bases, with 7 bases left in between. The CDR3 DNA follows: TGCAGCGTTCTGAGGAACCAAGAGACCCAGTACTTC. Amino acids: CSVLRNQETQYF. The full variable domain, its missing parts supplied by reference TRBV29-1 and TRBJ2-5, is SAVISQKPSRDICQRGTSLTIQCQVDSQVTMMFWYRQQPGQSLTLIATANQGSEATYESGFVIDKFPISRPNLTFSTLTVSNMSPEDSSIYLCSVLRNQETQYFGPGTRLLVL.

The chain has TRBV7-9 and TRBJ2-7; 8 bases are a match to TRBD2. V trimming: 1 base; J trimming: 4 bases; junction bases outside the gene matches: 9. Germline V CDR1 and CDR2: SEHNR, FQNEAQ (reference sequence). The CDR3 length is 16 residues. Written as DNA, the CDR3 is TGTGCCAGCAGCTTAGAGCCCCTGGCTAGCGGGTACGAGCAGTACTTC. Translated: CASSLEPLASGYEQYF.

This chain connects TRBV6-1 to TRBJ2-2; D might be TRBD1 or TRBD2, each matching 7 bases. The CDR3 contains 17 residues. The V end was cut by 0 bases, the J end by 7 bases, with 18 bases between. CDR1 is MNHNS and CDR2 is SASEGT in the germline V gene. The DNA of the CDR3 is TGTGCCAGCAGTGAAGCGCATGGGAGGGGGCGAGGCGGGGAGCTGTTTTTT. This gives the protein CASSEAHGRGRGGELFF.

This rearrangement joins TRBV28 to TRBJ1-1, with D unclear. CDR3 length equals 12 residues. Deletions cut 8 bases from V and 4 bases from J, with 11 bases between. Per germline, CDR1 MDHEN and CDR2 SYDVKM. In nucleotides, the CDR3 is TGTGCCAGCCTTAATAGGAGCACTGAAGCTTTCTTT. The encoded protein is CASLNRSTEAFF.

With regard to this clone: Distinct nucleotide sequences in the sample also encode this CDR3. The CDR3 DNA reads as TGTGCCAGCAGCTTAGGCACGGGATTGGGTGAAAAACTGTTTTTT. This sequence encodes CASSLGTGLGEKLFF. The chain has TRBV7-9 and TRBJ1-4; D not certain. V lost 1 base and J 7 bases, leaving 13 bases between the germline ends. Germline CDR1 reads SEHNR; CDR2 reads FQNEAQ (reference sequence). There are 15 residues in the CDR3.

The V gene is TRBV11-3, the J gene TRBJ2-3, with D possibly TRBD2 on 6 matching bases. Trimming took 6 bases from V and 1 from J, leaving 11 bases between them. The CDR3 covers 14 residues. Germline V gene data show CDR1 as SGHNT and CDR2 as YENEEA. CDR3 in amino acids: CASSGGYGTDTQYF. CDR3 coding DNA: TGTGCCAGCAGTGGAGGGTATGGCACAGATACGCAGTATTTT.

The chain links TRBV30 to TRBJ1-2; D gene unclear. The germline V gene encodes CDR1 GTSNPN and CDR2 SVGIG (reference sequence). The length of the CDR3 is 13 residues. The V end lost 2 bases, the J end lost 2 bases, and 9 bases lay between the germline ends. CDR3 coding DNA: TGTGCCTGGAGTTTAGGGAAGAACTATGGCTACACCTTC. It specifies CAWSLGKNYGYTF. The variable domain in full, completed from reference TRBV30 and TRBJ1-2, reads SQTIHQWPATLVQPVGSPLSLECTVEGTSNPNLYWYRQAAGRGLQLLFYSVGIGQISSEVPQNLSASRPQDRQFILSSKKLLLSDSGFYLCAWSLGKNYGYTFGSGTRLTVV.

V usage is TRBV10-3 and J usage is TRBJ2-1; the D gene is possibly TRBD2 (6 bases). The CDR3 is 14 amino acids. CDR1 and CDR2 (germline): ENHRY, SYGVKD. Trimming took off 4 bases at V and 6 bases at J, with 13 bases between the two ends. CDR3 nucleotide sequence: TGTGCCATCAGTGCGAGGCCTAGCGCCAATGAGCAGTTCTTC. Encoded protein: CAISARPSANEQFF.

The chain links TRBV13 to TRBJ2-5, with D possibly matching TRBD2 (5 bases). CDR1 and CDR2 from the germline V gene are PRHDT and FYEKMQ (reference sequence). The CDR3 covers 15 residues. Deletions cut 3 bases from V and 5 bases from J, with 16 bases between. The CDR3 coding sequence is TGTGCCAGCAGCTTCAGAGGGAGATTCGGGGAGACCCAGTACTTC. Protein product: CASSFRGRFGETQYF.

This chain links TRBV29-1 with TRBJ2-3, with 8 bases fitting TRBD1. The trim removed 7 bases at V and 6 bases at J, leaving 6 bases unmatched. The CDR3 contains 12 residues. Per the germline V gene, CDR1 is SQVTM and CDR2 is ANQGSEA. The CDR3 loop is CSAKDRADTQYF. CDR3 DNA sequence: TGCAGCGCCAAGGACAGGGCTGATACGCAGTATTTT.